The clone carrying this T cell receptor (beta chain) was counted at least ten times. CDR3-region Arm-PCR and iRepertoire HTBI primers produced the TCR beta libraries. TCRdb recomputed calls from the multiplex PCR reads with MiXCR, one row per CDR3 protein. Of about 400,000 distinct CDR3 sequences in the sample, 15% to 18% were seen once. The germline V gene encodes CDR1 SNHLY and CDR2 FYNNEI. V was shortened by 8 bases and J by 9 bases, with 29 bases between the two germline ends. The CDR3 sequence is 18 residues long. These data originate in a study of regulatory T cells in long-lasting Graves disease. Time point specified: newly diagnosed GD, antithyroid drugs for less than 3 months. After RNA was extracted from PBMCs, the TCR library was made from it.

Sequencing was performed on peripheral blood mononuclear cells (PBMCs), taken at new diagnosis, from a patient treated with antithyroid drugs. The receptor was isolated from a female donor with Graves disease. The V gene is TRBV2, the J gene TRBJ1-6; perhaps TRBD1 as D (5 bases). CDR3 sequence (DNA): TGTGCCAGCCAGGAAAATGTTTGGGGGACGAGTGAAGGTTCACCCCTCCACTTT. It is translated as CASQENVWGTSEGSPLHF.